Listed here are 3 T cell receptor beta chains from one sample, sequenced in a study of shared clonotypes between healthy human individuals. The assay was immunoSEQ multiplex PCR, and TCRdb's table has in-frame clones only and misses some. The sample has 2 million to 2.5 million clones; just over 90% are singletons. Cells designated naive CD8 were CD45RO-negative and were positively selected for CCR7, with terminally differentiated effector memory CD45RA+ cells excluded. Sequencing used naive CD8+ T cells from PBMCs. Receptors were obtained from a man between 18 and 29 years old in good health. Some clones in this sample may be carry-over from other donors' samples.

The chain joins TRBV30 to TRBJ1-6; tentative D call: TRBD1 (5 bases). This CDR3 has 16 amino acids. CDR1 is GTSNPN and CDR2 is SVGIG in the germline V gene (reference sequence). V was cut by 0 bases and J by 6 bases, with 15 bases left in between. The CDR3 DNA reads as TGTGCCTGGAGTGTACTAGGACCCGGGGGTAATTCACCCCTCCACTTT. Its translation is CAWSVLGPGGNSPLHF.

This clone was found once. The sample has other DNA sequences that encode this CDR3 too. This chain uses TRBV4-1 with TRBJ2-7; no firm D call. This CDR3 is 13 amino acids long. Trimming removed 0 bases from V and 4 bases from J, with 7 bases in between. Germline V gene data show CDR1 as MGHRA and CDR2 as YSYEKL. In DNA form, the CDR3 reads TGCGCCAGCAGCCAAGATCCCACTTACGAGCAGTACTTC. It encodes CASSQDPTYEQYF.

The gene calls are TRBV19 and TRBJ2-7; maybe TRBD1 (5 bases). The V end lost 3 bases, the J end lost 7 bases, and 13 bases lay between the germline ends. The V gene's germline CDR1 is LNHDA and CDR2 SQIVND (reference sequence). CDR3 length: 13 residues. CDR3 coding DNA: TGTGCCAGTAGTATGGCCAGGGATGAGGAGCAGTACTTC. Its translation is CASSMARDEEQYF.